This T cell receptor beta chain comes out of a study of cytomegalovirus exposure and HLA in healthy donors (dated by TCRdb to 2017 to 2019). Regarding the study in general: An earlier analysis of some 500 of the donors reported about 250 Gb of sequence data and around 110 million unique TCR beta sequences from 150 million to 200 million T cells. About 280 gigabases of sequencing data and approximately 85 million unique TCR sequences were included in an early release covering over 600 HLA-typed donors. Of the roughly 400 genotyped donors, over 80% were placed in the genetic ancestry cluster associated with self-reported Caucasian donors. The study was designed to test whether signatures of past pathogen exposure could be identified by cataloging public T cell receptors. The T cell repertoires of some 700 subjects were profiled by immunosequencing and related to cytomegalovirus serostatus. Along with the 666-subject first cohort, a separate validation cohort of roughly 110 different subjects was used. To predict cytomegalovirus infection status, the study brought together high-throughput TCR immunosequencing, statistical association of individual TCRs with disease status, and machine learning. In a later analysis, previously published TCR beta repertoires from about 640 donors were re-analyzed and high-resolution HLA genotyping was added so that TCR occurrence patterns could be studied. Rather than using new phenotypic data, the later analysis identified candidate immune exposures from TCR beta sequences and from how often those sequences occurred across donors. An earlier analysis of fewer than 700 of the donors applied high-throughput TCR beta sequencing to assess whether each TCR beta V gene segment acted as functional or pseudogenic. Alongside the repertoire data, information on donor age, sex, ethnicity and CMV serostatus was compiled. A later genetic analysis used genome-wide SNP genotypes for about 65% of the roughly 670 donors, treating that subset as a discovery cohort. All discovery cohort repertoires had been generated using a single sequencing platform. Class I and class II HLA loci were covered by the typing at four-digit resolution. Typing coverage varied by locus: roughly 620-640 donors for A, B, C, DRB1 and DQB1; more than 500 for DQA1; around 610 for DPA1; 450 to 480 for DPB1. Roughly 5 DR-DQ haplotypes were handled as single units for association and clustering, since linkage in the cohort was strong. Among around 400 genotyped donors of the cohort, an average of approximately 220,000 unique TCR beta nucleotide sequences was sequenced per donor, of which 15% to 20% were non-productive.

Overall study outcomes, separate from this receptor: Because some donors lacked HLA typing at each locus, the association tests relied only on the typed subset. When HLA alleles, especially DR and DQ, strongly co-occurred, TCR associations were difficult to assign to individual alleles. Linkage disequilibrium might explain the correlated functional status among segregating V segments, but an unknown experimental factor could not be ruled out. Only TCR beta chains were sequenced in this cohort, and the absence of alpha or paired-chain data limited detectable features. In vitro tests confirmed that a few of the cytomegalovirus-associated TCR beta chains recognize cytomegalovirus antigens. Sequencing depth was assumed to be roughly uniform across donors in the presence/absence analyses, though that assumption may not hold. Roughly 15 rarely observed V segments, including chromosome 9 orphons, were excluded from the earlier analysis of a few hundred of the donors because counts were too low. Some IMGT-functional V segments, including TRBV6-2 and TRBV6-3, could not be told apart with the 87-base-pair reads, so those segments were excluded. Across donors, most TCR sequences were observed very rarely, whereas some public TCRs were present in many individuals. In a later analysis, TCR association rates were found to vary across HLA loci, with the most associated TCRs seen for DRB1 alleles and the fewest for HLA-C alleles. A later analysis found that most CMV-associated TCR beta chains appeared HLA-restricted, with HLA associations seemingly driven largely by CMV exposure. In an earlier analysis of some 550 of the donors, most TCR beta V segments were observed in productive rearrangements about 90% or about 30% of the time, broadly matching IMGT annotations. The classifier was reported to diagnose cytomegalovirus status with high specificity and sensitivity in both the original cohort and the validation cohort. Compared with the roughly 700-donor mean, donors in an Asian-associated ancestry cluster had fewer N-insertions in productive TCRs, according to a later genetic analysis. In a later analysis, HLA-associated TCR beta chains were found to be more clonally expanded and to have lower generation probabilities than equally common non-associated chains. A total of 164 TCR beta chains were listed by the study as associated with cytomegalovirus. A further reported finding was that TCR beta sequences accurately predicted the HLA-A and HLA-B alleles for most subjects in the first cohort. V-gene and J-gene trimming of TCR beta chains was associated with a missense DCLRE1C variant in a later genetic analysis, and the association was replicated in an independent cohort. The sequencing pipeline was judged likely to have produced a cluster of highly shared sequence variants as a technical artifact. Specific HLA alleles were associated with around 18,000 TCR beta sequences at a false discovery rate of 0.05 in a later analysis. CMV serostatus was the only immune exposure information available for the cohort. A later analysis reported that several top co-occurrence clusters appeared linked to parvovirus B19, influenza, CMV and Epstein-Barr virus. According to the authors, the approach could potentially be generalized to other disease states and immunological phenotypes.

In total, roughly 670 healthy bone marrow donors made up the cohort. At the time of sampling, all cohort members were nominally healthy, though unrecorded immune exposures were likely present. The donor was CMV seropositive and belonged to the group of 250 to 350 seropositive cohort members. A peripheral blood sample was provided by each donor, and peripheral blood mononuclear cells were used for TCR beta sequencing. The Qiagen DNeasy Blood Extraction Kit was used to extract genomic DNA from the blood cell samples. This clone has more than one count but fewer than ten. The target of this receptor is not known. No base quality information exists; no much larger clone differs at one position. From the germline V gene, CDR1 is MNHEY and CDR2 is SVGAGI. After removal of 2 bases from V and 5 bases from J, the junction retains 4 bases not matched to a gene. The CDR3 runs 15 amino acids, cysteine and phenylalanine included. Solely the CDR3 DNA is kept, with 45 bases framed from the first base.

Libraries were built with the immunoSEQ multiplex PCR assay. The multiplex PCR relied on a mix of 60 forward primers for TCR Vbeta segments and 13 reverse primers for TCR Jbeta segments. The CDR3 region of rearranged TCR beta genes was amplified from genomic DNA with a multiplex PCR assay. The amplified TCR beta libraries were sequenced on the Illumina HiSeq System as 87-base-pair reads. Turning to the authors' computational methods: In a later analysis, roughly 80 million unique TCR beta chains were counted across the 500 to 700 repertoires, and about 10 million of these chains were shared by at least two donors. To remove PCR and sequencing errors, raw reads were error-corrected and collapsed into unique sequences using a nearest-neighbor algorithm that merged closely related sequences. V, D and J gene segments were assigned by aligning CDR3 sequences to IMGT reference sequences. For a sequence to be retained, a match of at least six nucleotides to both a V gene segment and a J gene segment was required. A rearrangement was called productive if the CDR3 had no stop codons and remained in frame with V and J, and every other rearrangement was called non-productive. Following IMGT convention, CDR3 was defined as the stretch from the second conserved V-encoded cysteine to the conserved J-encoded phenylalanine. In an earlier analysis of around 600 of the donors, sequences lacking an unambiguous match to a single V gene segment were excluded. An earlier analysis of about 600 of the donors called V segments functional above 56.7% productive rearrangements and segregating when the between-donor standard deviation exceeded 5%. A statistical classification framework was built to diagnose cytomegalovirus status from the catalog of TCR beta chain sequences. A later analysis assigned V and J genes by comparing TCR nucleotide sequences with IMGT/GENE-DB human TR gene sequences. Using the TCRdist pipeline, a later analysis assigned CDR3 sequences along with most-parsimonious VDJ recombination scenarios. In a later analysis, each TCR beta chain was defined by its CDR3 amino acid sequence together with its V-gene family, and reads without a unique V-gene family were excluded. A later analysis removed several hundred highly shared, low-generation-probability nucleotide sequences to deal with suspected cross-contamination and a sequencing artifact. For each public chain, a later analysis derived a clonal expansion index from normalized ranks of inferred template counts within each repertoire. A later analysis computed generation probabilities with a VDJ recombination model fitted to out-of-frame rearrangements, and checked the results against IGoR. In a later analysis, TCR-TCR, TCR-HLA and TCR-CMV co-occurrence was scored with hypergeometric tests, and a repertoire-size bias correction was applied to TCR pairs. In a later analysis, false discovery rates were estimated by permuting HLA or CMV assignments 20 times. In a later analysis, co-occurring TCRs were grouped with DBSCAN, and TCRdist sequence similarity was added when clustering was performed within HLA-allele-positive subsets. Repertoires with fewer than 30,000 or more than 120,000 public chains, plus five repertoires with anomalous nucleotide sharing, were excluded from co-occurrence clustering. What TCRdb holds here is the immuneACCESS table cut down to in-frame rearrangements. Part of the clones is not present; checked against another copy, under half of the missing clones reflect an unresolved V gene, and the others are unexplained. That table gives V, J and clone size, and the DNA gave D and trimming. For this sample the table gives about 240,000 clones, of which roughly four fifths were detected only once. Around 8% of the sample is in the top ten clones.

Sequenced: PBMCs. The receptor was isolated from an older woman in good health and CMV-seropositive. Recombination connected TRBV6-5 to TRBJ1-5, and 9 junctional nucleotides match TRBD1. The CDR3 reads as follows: CASSYRDREDQPQHF. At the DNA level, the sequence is TGTGCCAGCAGTTACCGGGACAGGGAAGATCAGCCCCAGCATTTT.